The sequence of this TCR beta chain was determined in a study of blood T cells in healthy people across ages (dated by TCRdb to 2013 to 2016). As for the study more broadly: In model experiments, roughly one uniquely barcoded TCR beta cDNA molecule per two T cells was captured by template switching. To track age-related changes in TCR beta repertoire diversity, the study relied on deep sequencing normalized with unique cDNA molecular identifiers. Four age groups were formed from the donors: young (average approximately 15 years), middle-aged (around 40), aged (roughly 56) and long-lived (82). The study analyzed two additional independent replicas of 1 million unique cDNA reads from the same blood draw for two donors, one aged 18 to 30 and one aged 80 or older. Beyond this particular receptor, the publication reports: Conclusive comparison of naive and antigen-experienced compartments was prevented by the profiling of bulk unsorted PBMCs. The CMV infection status of donors was not known, potentially confounding age-related changes in expanded clonotypes. Estimates of total diversity from one million sequenced T cells were regarded as lower bounds and underestimates. Observed TCR beta diversity per million T cells fell roughly linearly with age, and a significant reduction was already apparent by age roughly 40. The long-lived group showed more naive CD4+ T cells, fewer expanded clones and increased TCR diversity than the aged group, suggesting age selection. There was a strong correlation between observed TCR beta diversity and the percentage of naive T cells measured by flow cytometry.

The donors were roughly 40 Caucasian individuals from Russia, aged roughly 6 to 100 years, who were systemically healthy. Each donor gave 8 to 10 milliliters of peripheral blood, collected into EDTA-treated Vacutainer tubes. Ficoll-Paque density-gradient centrifugation was used to isolate PBMCs, with at least 6 million obtained per sample. Total RNA, at least 6 micrograms per sample, was extracted from PBMCs with Trizol reagent. For every donor, an aliquot of PBMCs went through flow cytometry to measure the percentages of naive CD45RAhigh/CD27high T cells. As for this clonotype: Its antigen target is currently unknown. No much larger clone exists at a distance of one base, and base qualities are not known.

Libraries were built with 5' RACE. Sequencing instrument: Illumina HiSeq 2500. A second PCR of roughly 7 to 12 cycles was run with a J-beta primer mix and a sample-barcoded 5' primer. A template-switch 5' adaptor carrying 12 random nucleotides introduced a unique molecular identifier onto each TCR beta cDNA molecule. Each sample yielded at least 2.5 million CDR3-containing paired-end reads. All of the RNA was converted into first-strand cDNA using the Mint cDNA synthesis kit, with a TRBC-specific oligonucleotide serving as the primer. Following uracil-DNA glycosylase treatment, a first 18-cycle PCR with universal primers M1SS and BC2_uni_R was performed on all cDNA. The paper's data handling went like this. Each sample was normalized by randomly selecting 1 million high-quality reads, each carrying a distinct molecular identifier. Instead of being binned into consensus sequences, reads that shared molecular identifiers were thrown out. MiTCR, set to a Q25 quality threshold and the strictest error-elimination algorithm, was used for CDR3 identification, clonotype clustering and error correction. A nonparametric unseen species model using Euler transformation provided a lower-bound estimate of total TCR beta diversity. The public sequencing data were trimmed at Q25 with fastp and processed into clonotypes with MiXCR by TCRdb, which kept only in-frame beta chains. Merged by CDR3 protein, the rows form single entries marked with the most common genes and DNA. The V and J calls and clone size are TCRdb's, not the authors'. The sample records about 930,000 distinct CDR3 sequences, approximately 32% of which are singletons. The ten largest clones take up roughly a tenth of the sample.

CDR1 and CDR2, looked up from the germline V gene, are SQVTM and ANQGSEA. Including cysteine and phenylalanine, the CDR3 has 13 amino acids. Only the CDR3 region is kept as DNA, spanning 39 bases read in frame from base 1. This sample was also put to use in a study of T cells of mothers and their children. That second publication adds: Donors were nine systemically healthy Caucasian individuals: three mothers and their six children. cDNA synthesis consumed the entire amount of extracted RNA, loaded at about 1.5 ug RNA in each 15 ul reaction. Sample barcodes and 2-4 random nucleotides were added via the M1S primer in the second PCR. Over 8.5 million TCR beta CDR3 reads were obtained for each mother, and approximately 2.9 million reads were obtained for each child. Thymic selection shapes the output of TCR recombination in a similar way in related and unrelated pairs, and inherited differences have a minor effect. Normalized repertoire overlap in related mother-child pairs was always slightly higher than in unrelated mother-child pairs, but the difference was never significant. With a sensitivity of about 100 clones per million clonotypes, no persistent microchimeric T cell clones were detected. The study used deep NGS to compare TCR beta repertoires of mothers and children, seeking features distinguishing related mother-child pairs from unrelated individuals. The mean age was roughly 40 +/- 4 years for the mothers and about 12 +/- 4 years for the children. After adapter ligation was performed with NEBNext reagents, the libraries were sequenced on an Illumina HiSeq 2000 with 100+100 nt paired-end reads. To avoid cross-contamination, the mother libraries and the child libraries were prepared a month apart and sequenced in separate runs. Each donor had between roughly 450,000 and 2,100,000 distinct TCR beta clonotypes identified. Naive TCR beta clonotypes were estimated from low-frequency clonotypes matched to each donor's FACS-determined naive share, without sorting.

The TCR originated in a woman aged 40 to 55 in good health. Sequencing was done on a sample of blood. The V and J segments used are TRBV29-1 and TRBJ1-1, with 7 bases aligning to TRBD1. CDR3 protein: CNARPGQTTEAFF. Here is the DNA: TGCAACGCCCGGCCGGGACAGACCACTGAAGCTTTCTTT.